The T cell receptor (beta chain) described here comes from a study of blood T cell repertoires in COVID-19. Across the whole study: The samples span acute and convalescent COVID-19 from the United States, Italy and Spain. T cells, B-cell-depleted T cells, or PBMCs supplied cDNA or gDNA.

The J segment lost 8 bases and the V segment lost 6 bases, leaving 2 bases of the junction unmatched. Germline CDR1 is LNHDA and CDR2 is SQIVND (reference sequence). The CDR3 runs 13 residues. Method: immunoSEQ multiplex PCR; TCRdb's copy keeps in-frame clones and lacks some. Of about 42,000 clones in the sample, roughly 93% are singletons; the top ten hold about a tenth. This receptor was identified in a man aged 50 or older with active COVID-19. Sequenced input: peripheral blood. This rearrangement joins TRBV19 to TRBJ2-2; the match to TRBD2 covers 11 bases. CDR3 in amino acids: CASRLAGVGELFF. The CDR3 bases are TGTGCCAGTAGACTAGCGGGAGTTGGGGAGCTGTTTTTT. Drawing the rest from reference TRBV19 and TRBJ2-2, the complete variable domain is DGGITQSPKYLFRKEGQNVTLSCEQNLNHDAMYWYRQDPGQGLRLIYYSQIVNDFQKGDIAEGYSVSREKKESFPLTVTSAQKNPTAFYLCASRLAGVGELFFGEGSRLTVL.